This TCR beta chain was documented in a study of blood T cell repertoires in COVID-19. Study background: From the United States, Italy and Spain came samples of acute and convalescent COVID-19.

How the authors handled the data: Amplified reference gene primers provided the basis for estimating nucleated cell counts. Sequencing used immunoSEQ multiplex PCR; TCRdb keeps in-frame clones, though not all of them. From that table come the V and J calls and clone size; the DNA was used to work out D and trimming. The sample shows 65,000 to 90,000 clones, roughly 86% of them seen only once. The V gene end was trimmed by 5 bases and the J gene end by 2 bases; junction bases not matched to a gene: 10. CDR1 and CDR2 from the germline V gene are SGHNT and YYREEE (reference sequence). This CDR3 is 16 amino acids long.

J is TRBJ1-2 and V is TRBV5-4, with 9 bases matching TRBD1. The TCR comes from a man aged 50-60 years with active COVID-19. The specimen was peripheral blood. The CDR3 DNA is TGTGCCAGCAGTCCGAAGTCCGGGACAGGGAACTATGGCTACACCTTC. This codes for CASSPKSGTGNYGYTF.